Following are 8 T cell receptor beta chains from one sample sequenced in a study of blood T cells in healthy people across ages. Together with a sample-barcoded 5' primer, a J-beta primer mix was included in a second PCR lasting roughly 6 to 12 cycles. TCRdb recomputed calls from the 5' RACE reads with MiXCR, one row per CDR3 protein. The sample includes roughly 800,000 distinct CDR3 sequences, roughly 53% of them seen just once. The sequencing sample was made of blood. The receptors were gathered from an elderly man in good health.

This clonotype was seen just once. The chain employs TRBV20-1 and TRBJ2-2; D not certain. Looked up from germline, CDR1 is DFQATT and CDR2 is SNEGSKA (reference sequence). The CDR3 has 16 amino acids. V was clipped by 0 bases and J by 0 bases, with 11 bases between them. The CDR3 sequence is CSARDPKASNTGELFF. As DNA, the CDR3 is TGCAGTGCTAGAGATCCTAAGGCATCGAACACCGGGGAGCTGTTTTTT.

The CDR3 loop is CASSYTQFSGANVLTF. The CDR3 DNA reads as TGTGCCAGCAGTTACACCCAGTTCTCTGGGGCCAACGTCCTGACTTTC. V gene TRBV6-5 combines with J gene TRBJ2-6, with unresolved D. The length of the CDR3 is 16 residues. Germline V CDR1 and CDR2: MNHEY, SVGAGI. Trimming cost V 2 bases and J 0 bases, with 8 bases left between them.

In its sample, this clonotype was seen a few times. The rearrangement joins TRBV6-2 or TRBV6-3 to TRBJ2-1; 7 nucleotides line up with TRBD2. CDR1 MNHEY and CDR2 SVGEGT come from the germline V gene. The CDR3 sequence is 14 residues long. Trimming cost V 6 bases and J 12 bases; bases outside gene matches: 14. The CDR3 DNA follows: TGTGCCAGCAGCAAAAACCCCCTGACTAGCCCGCAGTTCTTC. Protein product: CASSKNPLTSPQFF.

The chain uses TRBV11-2 and TRBJ2-1; 9 nucleotides agree with TRBD2. The ends lost 0 bases at V and 2 bases at J; junction bases unmatched: 8. The germline V gene encodes CDR1 SGHAT and CDR2 FQNNGV. CDR3 length equals 18 residues. CDR3 sequence (DNA): TGTGCCAGCAGCTTAGAGGCGGCGGCGGGAGGGACCTACAATGAGCAGTTCTTC. Residues: CASSLEAAAGGTYNEQFF. The whole variable domain, remainder taken from reference TRBV11-2 and TRBJ2-1, is EAGVAQSPRYKIIEKRQSVAFWCNPISGHATLYWYQQILGQGPKLLIQFQNNGVVDDSQLPKDRFSAERLKGVDSTLKIQPAKLEDSAVYLCASSLEAAAGGTYNEQFFGPGTRLTVL.

V gene TRBV6-5 combines with J gene TRBJ2-7; 7 nucleotides line up with TRBD2. V trimming: 6 bases; J trimming: 0 bases; junction bases outside the gene matches: 5. The CDR3 is 14 residues long. Germline CDR1 is MNHEY and CDR2 is SVGAGI. CDR3 in amino acids: CASRRGRGSYEQYF. The CDR3 DNA follows: TGTGCCAGCAGGCGCGGGAGAGGCTCCTACGAGCAGTACTTC.

This chain links TRBV12-3 or TRBV12-4 with TRBJ2-2, with D unresolved. Trimming left V 6 bases short and J 1 base short, with 12 bases between. CDR3 length: 15 residues. CDR3 sequence reads: CASSSDPLNTGELFF. CDR3 bases: TGTGCCAGCAGCTCGGATCCCCTGAACACCGGGGAGCTGTTTTTT.

The gene calls are TRBV10-3 and TRBJ1-1, with TRBD1 identical over 8 bases. Germline CDR1 is ENHRY and CDR2 is SYGVKD. V lost 10 bases and J lost 2; bases outside the gene matches: 12. The CDR3 runs 15 residues. DNA of the CDR3: TGTGCCACCACCCTTGACAGGGGCCAAAACACTGAAGCTTTCTTT. This translates into CATTLDRGQNTEAFF.

The V gene is TRBV7-6, the J gene TRBJ2-3; TRBD2 might be the D (6 bases). Germline lookup yields CDR1 SGHVS and CDR2 FNYEAQ. CDR3 length: 17 amino acids. Trimming took off 5 bases at V and 8 bases at J, with 26 bases between the two ends. CDR3 nucleotides: TGTGCCAGCAGCCTTGGGACTTTCAGGACGGTTGCAGCTACGCAGTATTTT. Its protein product is CASSLGTFRTVAATQYF.